This T cell receptor (beta chain) originates from a study of blood T cell repertoires in COVID-19. The overall study: Whether acute or convalescent, the COVID-19 samples came from the United States, Italy and Spain. T cells, B-cell-depleted T cells, or PBMCs supplied cDNA or gDNA.

There are 17 residues in the CDR3. Germline assignment: CDR1 LGHDT and CDR2 YNNKEL (reference sequence). The V gene end was trimmed by 4 bases and the J gene end by 0 bases; junction bases not matched to a gene: 8. In the source study's methods: Counts of nucleated cells, estimated from reference gene primer amplification, were obtained. Only in-frame clones appear in the TCRdb table, and some are missing; sequencing was by immunoSEQ multiplex PCR. V and J calls and clone size are given by that table; D and trimming were obtained from the DNA. Here the sample spans about 160,000 clones, over 70% being singletons.

The material sequenced was peripheral blood. The chain couples TRBV3-1 (or the pseudogene TRBV3-2) to TRBJ2-3; 9 bases map to TRBD2. This receptor was obtained from a man aged 65-85 years with acute or convalescent COVID-19. This CDR3 reads CASSPHLAGGSTDTQYF. The CDR3 bases are TGTGCCAGCAGCCCACACCTTGCGGGGGGGAGCACAGATACGCAGTATTTT.